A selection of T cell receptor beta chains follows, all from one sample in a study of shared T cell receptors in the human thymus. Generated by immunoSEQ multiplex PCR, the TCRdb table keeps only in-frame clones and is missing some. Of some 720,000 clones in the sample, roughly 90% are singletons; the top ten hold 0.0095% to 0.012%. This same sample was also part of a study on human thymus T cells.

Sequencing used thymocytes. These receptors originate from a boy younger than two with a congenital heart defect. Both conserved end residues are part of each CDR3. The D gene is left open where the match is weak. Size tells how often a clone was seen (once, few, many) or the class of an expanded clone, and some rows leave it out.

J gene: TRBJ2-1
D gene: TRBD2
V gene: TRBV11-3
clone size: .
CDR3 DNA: TGTGCCAGCAGCTTAGGGGGTGGGACTAGCGGGAGCAGTTGCAATGAGCAGTTCTTC
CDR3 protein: CASSLGGGTSGSSCNEQFF

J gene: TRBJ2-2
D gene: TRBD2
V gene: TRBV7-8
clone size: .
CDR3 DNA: TGTGCCAGCAGCTTGTACGGGAGGGCCGGGACCGGGGAGCTGTTTTTT
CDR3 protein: CASSLYGRAGTGELFF

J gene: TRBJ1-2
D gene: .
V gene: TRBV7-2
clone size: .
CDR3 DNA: TGTGCCAGCAGCCCAGATGGCTACACCTTC
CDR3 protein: CASSPDGYTF

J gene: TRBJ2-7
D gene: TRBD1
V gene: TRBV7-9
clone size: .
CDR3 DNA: TGTGCCAGCAGCCCCCCCGGACAGGGTCACTACGAGCAGTACTTC
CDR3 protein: CASSPPGQGHYEQYF

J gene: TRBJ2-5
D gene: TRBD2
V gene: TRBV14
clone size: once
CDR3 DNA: TGTGCCAGCAGCCAAGGACTAGCGGGACGAGAGACCCAGTACTTC
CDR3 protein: CASSQGLAGRETQYF

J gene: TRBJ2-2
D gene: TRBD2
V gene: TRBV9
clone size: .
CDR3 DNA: TGTGCCAGCAGCGTATATACGGGAGGGCCCTCGGACACCGGGGAGCTGTTTTTT
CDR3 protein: CASSVYTGGPSDTGELFF

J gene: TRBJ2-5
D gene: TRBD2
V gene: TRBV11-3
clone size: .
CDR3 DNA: TGTGCCAGCAGCTTAGGTCCTAGCGGGAGGCCGTGGGAGACCCAGTACTTC
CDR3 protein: CASSLGPSGRPWETQYF

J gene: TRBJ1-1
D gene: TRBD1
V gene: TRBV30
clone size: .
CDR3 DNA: TGTGCCTGGAGTGTAAGAACAGGGGCGGATGAAGCTTTCTTT
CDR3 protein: CAWSVRTGADEAFF

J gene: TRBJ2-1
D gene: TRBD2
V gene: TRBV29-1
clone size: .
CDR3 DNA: TGCAGCGTTGAAGGGAATGAGCGGGGGACCTACAATGAGCAGTTCTTC
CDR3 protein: CSVEGNERGTYNEQFF

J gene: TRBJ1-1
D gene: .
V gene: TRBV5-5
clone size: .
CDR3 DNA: TGTGCCAGCAGCTACCCGGACTACATGAACACTGAAGCTTTCTTT
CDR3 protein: CASSYPDYMNTEAFF

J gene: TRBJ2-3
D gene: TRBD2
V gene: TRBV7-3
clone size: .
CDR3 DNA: TGTGCCAGCAGCCCCAACCCCGCTTCGGGAGGGGGGACAGATACGCAGTATTTT
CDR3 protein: CASSPNPASGGGTDTQYF

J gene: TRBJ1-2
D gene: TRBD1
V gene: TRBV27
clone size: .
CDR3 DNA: TGTGCCAGCAGCAAAGCCCCGGGACAGGGGGCCCGTGGCTACACCTTC
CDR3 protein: CASSKAPGQGARGYTF

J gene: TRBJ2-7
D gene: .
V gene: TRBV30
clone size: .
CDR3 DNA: TGTGCCTGGAGTGAGCGCGAGCAGTACTTC
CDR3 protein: CAWSEREQYF

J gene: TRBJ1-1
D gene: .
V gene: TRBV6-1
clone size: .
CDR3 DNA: TGTGCCAGCAGCCCCCGTGGCGGCAACACTGAAGCTTTCTTT
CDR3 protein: CASSPRGGNTEAFF

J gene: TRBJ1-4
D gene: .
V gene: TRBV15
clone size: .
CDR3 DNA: TGTGCCACCAGCAGAGGGGGGTCCGGGACTAGGGGTGATGAAAAACTGTTTTTT
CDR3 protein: CATSRGGSGTRGDEKLFF

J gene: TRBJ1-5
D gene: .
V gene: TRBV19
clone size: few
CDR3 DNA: TGTGCCAGTCTTCCTCGTACGGGGAGCAATCAGCCCCAGCATTTT
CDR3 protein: CASLPRTGSNQPQHF

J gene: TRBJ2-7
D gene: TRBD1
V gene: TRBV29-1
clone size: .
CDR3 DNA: TGCAGCGTTGTGGGAACGGGACAGGTCGGGTCCTACGAGCAGTACTTC
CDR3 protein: CSVVGTGQVGSYEQYF

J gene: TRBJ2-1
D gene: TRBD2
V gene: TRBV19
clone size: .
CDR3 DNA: TGTGCCAGTACTCGACCTAGGCTAGCGGGCCGAGGAGCCTACAATGAGCAGTTCTTC
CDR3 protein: CASTRPRLAGRGAYNEQFF

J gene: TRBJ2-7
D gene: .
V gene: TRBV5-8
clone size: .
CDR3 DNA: TGTGCCAGCACTTGGGGCGCAGCGAAGCAGTACTTC
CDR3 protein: CASTWGAAKQYF

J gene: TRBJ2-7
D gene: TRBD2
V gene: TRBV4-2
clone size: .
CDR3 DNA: TGTGCCAGCAGCCAACTGACTAGCCAAGGGACCCACGAGCAGTACTTC
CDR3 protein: CASSQLTSQGTHEQYF

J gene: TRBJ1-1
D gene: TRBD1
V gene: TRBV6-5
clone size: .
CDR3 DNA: TGTGCCAGCAGTTCCCCGGACAGGGACACTGAAGCTTTCTTT
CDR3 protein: CASSSPDRDTEAFF

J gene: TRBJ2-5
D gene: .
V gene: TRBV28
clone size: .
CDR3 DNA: TGTGCCAGCAGTTTACCGCCGCAGGGCGGTAAGGAGACCCAGTACTTC
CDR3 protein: CASSLPPQGGKETQYF

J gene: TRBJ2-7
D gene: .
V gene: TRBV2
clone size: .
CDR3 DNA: TGTGCCAGCAGTGGGCGGGGATACGAGCAGTACTTC
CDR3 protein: CASSGRGYEQYF

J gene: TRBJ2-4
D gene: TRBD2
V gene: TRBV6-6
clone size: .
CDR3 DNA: TGTGCCAGCAGTTACCGGCGGGAGGAAACCAAAAACATTCAGTACTTC
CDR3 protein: CASSYRREETKNIQYF

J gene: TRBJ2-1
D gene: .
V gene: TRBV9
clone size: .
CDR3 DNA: TGTGCCAGCAGCGTAGTCCCTCCGAGTGAGCAGTTCTTC
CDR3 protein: CASSVVPPSEQFF

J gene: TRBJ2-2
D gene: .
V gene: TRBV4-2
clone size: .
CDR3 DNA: TGTGCCAGCAGCCAACTAGTGGCACCCCTACGTACCGGGGAGCTGTTTTTT
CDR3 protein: CASSQLVAPLRTGELFF

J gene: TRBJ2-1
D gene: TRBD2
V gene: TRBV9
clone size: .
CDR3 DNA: TGTGCCAGCAGCCCACCTCCCGGCTCGGATGTAGCGGGCTCCTACAATGAGCAGTTCTTC
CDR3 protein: CASSPPPGSDVAGSYNEQFF

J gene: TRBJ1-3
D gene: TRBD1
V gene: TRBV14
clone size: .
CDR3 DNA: TGTGCCAGCAGCCAAGATAGCCAGGGGGCAGGAAACACCATATATTTT
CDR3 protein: CASSQDSQGAGNTIYF

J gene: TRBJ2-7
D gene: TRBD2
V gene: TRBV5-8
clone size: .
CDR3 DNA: TGTGCCAGCAGCTTAGGCCGAAGGACTAGCGGGAGGGCCCTCCGCCACGAGCAGTACTTC
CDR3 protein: CASSLGRRTSGRALRHEQYF

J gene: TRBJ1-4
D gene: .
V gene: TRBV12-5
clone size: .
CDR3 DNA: TGTGCTACTTCTCCGGGGGTTAAGGAAAAACTGTTTTTT
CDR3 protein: CATSPGVKEKLFF

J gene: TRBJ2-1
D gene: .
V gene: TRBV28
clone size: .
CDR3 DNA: TGTGCCAGCAGTTTAGGGGACTTGGGGTCGATACCGTATGAGCAGTTCTTC
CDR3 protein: CASSLGDLGSIPYEQFF

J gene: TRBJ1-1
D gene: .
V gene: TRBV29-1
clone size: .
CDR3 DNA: TGCAGCGTTGTGGAGGGGAAACCCAAGAACACTGAAGCTTTCTTT
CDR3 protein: CSVVEGKPKNTEAFF

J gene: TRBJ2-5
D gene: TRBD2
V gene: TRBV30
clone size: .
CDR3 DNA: TGTGCCTGGAGTGTACGTCTAGCGGGAGCTCTGAAAGAGACCCAGTACTTC
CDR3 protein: CAWSVRLAGALKETQYF

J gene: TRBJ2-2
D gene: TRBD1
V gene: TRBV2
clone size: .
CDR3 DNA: TGTGCCAGCAGTGGGATCGGGACAGGGGGCTTTAGGACCGGGGAGCTGTTTTTT
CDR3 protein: CASSGIGTGGFRTGELFF

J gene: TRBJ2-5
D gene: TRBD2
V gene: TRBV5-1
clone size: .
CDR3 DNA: TGCGCCAGCAGCTTGGGGACTAGCGGGAGAGAGACCCAGTACTTC
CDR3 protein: CASSLGTSGRETQYF

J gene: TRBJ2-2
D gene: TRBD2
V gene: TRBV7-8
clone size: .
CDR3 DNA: TGTGCCAGCAGCTTAGGGATAGCGGGAGGATTCGGGGAGCTGTTTTTT
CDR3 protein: CASSLGIAGGFGELFF

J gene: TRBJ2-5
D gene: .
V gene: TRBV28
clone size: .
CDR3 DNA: TGTGCCAGCAGCTCCCCGGGAGCGGGTAAAGAGACCCAGTACTTC
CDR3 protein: CASSSPGAGKETQYF

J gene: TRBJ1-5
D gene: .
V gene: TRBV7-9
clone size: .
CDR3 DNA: TGTGCCAGCAGCTTAGGTGCGGGAGCGGAACAGCCCCAGCATTTT
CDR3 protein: CASSLGAGAEQPQHF

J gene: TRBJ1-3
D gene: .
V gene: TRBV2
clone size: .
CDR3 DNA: TGTGCCAGCAATACGACAGAGCTCTCTGGAAACACCATATATTTT
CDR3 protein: CASNTTELSGNTIYF

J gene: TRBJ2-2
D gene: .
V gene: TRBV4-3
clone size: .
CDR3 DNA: TGCGCCAGCAGCCAAGGGACGGTCGGGCAGGACTACACCGGGGAGCTGTTTTTT
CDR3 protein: CASSQGTVGQDYTGELFF

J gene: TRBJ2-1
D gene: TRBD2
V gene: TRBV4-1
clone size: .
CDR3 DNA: TGCGCCAGCAGCCAAGACCATGGGGGGACTAGCGCGAATGAGCAGTTCTTC
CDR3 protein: CASSQDHGGTSANEQFF

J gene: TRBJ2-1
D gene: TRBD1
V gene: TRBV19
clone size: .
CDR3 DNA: TGTGCCAGTAGTACCAACAACAGGGGGCTTTCCTACAATGAGCAGTTCTTC
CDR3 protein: CASSTNNRGLSYNEQFF

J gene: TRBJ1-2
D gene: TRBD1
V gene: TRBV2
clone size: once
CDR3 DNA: TGTGCCAGCAGTGTCCGACAGGGGTCTAATCCCTATGGCTACACCTTC
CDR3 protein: CASSVRQGSNPYGYTF

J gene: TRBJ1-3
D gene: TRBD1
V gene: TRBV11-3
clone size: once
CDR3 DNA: TGTGCCAGCAGCTTAGAGACAGGGGGCTCGTTCTCTGGAAACACCATATATTTT
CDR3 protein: CASSLETGGSFSGNTIYF

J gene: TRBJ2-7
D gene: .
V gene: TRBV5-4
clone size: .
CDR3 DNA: TGTGCCAGCAGCGGCCCGGGACTTCACACCTACGAGCAGTACTTC
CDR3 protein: CASSGPGLHTYEQYF

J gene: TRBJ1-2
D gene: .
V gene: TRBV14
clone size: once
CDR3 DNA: TGTGCCAGCAGCCAAGAGCAGGGGATCGGGGATGGCTACACCTTC
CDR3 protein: CASSQEQGIGDGYTF

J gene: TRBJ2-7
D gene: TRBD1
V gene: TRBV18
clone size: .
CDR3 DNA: TGTGCCAGCTCAAAAGACAGGGCTTACGAGCAGTACTTC
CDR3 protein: CASSKDRAYEQYF

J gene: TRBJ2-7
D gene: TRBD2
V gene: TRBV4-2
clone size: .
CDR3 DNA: TGTGCCAGCAGCCAAGATTGGCCTAGCGGGAGGGCCGGCGACGAGCAGTACTTC
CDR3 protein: CASSQDWPSGRAGDEQYF

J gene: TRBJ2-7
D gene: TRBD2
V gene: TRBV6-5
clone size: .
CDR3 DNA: TGTGCCAGCAGGGAACTAGCGGGCCACTCCTACGAGCAGTACTTC
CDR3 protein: CASRELAGHSYEQYF

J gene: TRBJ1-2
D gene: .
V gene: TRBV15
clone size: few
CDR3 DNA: TGTGCCACCAGCAGAGGCTTGGGCCTCTATGGCTACACCTTC
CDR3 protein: CATSRGLGLYGYTF

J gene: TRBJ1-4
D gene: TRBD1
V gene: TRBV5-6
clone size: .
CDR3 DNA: TGTGCCAGCAGCCCCGACAGGGGGGTTGAAAAACTGTTTTTT
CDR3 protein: CASSPDRGVEKLFF

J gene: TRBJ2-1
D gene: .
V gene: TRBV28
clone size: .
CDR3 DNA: TGTGCCAGCACCCACCCCTCACAGGAAGGGTCCTACAATGAGCAGTTCTTC
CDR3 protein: CASTHPSQEGSYNEQFF

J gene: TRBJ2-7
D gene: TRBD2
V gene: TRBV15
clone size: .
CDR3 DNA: TGTGCCACCAGCAGCCCGACTAGCGGGAGGAAGAACTACGAGCAGTACTTC
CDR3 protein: CATSSPTSGRKNYEQYF